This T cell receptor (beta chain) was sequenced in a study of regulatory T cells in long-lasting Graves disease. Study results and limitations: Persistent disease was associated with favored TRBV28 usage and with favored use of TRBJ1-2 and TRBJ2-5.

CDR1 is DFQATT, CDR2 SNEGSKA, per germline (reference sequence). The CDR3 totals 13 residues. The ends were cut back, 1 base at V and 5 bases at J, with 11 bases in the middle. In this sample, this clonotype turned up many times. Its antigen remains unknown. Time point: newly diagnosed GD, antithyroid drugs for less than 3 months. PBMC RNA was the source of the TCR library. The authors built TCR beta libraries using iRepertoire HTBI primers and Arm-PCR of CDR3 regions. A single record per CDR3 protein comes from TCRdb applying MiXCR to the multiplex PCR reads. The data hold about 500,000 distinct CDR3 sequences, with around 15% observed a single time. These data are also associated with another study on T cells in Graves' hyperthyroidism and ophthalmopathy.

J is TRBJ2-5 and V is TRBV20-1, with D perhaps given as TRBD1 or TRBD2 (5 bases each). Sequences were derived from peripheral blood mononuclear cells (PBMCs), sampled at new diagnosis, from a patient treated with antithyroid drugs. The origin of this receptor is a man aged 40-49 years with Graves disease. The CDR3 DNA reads TGCAGTGCTAGAGTGGCCTGGGGGGAGACCCAGTACTTC. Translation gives CSARVAWGETQYF.